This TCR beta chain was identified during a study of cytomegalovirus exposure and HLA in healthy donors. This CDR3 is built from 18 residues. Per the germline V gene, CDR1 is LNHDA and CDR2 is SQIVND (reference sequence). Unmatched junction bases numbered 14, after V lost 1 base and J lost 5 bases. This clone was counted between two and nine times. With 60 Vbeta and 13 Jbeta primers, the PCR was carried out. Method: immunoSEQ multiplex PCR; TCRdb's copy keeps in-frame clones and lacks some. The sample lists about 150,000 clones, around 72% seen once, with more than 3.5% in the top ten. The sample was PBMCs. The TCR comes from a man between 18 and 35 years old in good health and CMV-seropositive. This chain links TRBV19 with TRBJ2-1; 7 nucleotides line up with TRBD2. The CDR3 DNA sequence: TGTGCCAGTAGTATAGGGTTATCGCGGGGGAAGGCCCACAATGAGCAGTTCTTC. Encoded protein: CASSIGLSRGKAHNEQFF. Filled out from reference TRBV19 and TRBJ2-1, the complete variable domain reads DGGITQSPKYLFRKEGQNVTLSCEQNLNHDAMYWYRQDPGQGLRLIYYSQIVNDFQKGDIAEGYSVSREKKESFPLTVTSAQKNPTAFYLCASSIGLSRGKAHNEQFFGPGTRLTVL.